A single sample is the source of the 20 T cell receptor beta chains below, sequenced in a study of naive CD8 T cells in extremely preterm neonates. Cord blood came from elective full-term cesareans at about 35-41 weeks without labor or membrane rupture. Clones were read by immunoSEQ multiplex PCR, and TCRdb kept only the in-frame ones, dropping some. The sample consists of some 6,100 clones, approximately 98% of them appearing once. What was sequenced was naive CD8+ T cells from cord blood. The source of these receptors is a newborn in good health.

The chain couples TRBV27 to TRBJ1-3; D gene uncertain. Germline CDR1 and CDR2: MNHEY and SMNVEV (reference sequence). V was cut by 3 bases and J by 13 bases, with 22 bases left in between. CDR3 length equals 15 residues. The CDR3 nucleotides are TGTGCCAGCAGTTTGGTCGGTTTTAGTGCCCAACCGATATATTTT. It translates to CASSLVGFSAQPIYF.

This chain uses TRBV4-1 with TRBJ2-1; D is undetermined. Germline loops: CDR1 MGHRA, CDR2 YSYEKL. The CDR3 length is 12 residues. The V end lost 1 base, the J end lost 9 bases, and 7 bases lay between the germline ends. CDR3 bases: TGCGCCAGCAGCCAAGGACACCGTGAGCAGTTCTTC. Its protein is CASSQGHREQFF.

The rearrangement links TRBV28 to TRBJ1-3, with D possibly being TRBD1 (6 bases). CDR1 MDHEN and CDR2 SYDVKM come from the germline V gene. With 8 bases removed from V and 6 bases from J, the gap between germline ends came to 20 bases. The CDR3 contains 15 residues. The CDR3 loop is CASGITGTLKNTIYF. The DNA of the CDR3 is TGTGCCAGCGGGATTACAGGGACCCTCAAAAACACCATATATTTT.

J is TRBJ2-3 and V is TRBV9, with no clear D. The CDR3 totals 15 residues. Germline assignment: CDR1 SGDLS and CDR2 YYNGEE. V dropped 0 bases and J dropped 2 bases, with 10 bases sitting between them. DNA of the CDR3: TGTGCCAGCAGCGTAGTCGACTCCATCACAGATACGCAGTATTTT. Translated: CASSVVDSITDTQYF. The variable domain in full, with the rest retrieved from reference TRBV9 and TRBJ2-3, is DSGVTQTPKHLITATGQRVTLRCSPRSGDLSVYWYQQSLDQGLQFLIQYYNGEERAKGNILERFSAQQFPDLHSELNLSSLELGDSALYFCASSVVDSITDTQYFGPGTRLTVL.

The rearrangement links TRBV5-6 to TRBJ1-4, with unresolved D. Germline-derived CDR1 and CDR2 are SGHDT and YYEEEE. CDR3 length: 15 residues. The V end was cut by 3 bases, the J end by 7 bases, with 16 bases between. The CDR3 coding sequence is TGTGCCAGCAGCTCAATCGGAGGTCCGGGTGAAAAACTGTTTTTT. Translated, it gives CASSSIGGPGEKLFF.

With regard to this clone: At one boundary the junction diverges from the germline segment, which might be a read error. The sample holds other DNA sequences that translate to the same CDR3. The chain couples TRBV9 to TRBJ2-5; 8 bases align to TRBD2. Germline CDR1 reads SGDLS; CDR2 reads YYNGEE. There are 15 residues in the CDR3. CDR3 DNA: TGCGCCAGCAGTTCGAGCGGGGGCCTACCAGAGACCCAGTACTTC. It is translated as CASSSSGGLPETQYF.

J is TRBJ2-7 and V is TRBV27; tentative D call: TRBD1 (5 bases). The CDR3 is made up of 15 amino acids. Trimming cost V 4 bases and J 5 bases, with 18 bases left between them. The germline V gene encodes CDR1 MNHEY and CDR2 SMNVEV (reference sequence). The CDR3 protein is CASSSSVRGFDEQYF. In DNA, the CDR3 is TGTGCCAGCAGTTCCTCAGTTAGGGGCTTCGACGAGCAGTACTTC.

The chain has TRBV15 and TRBJ2-7; D is uncertain. Germline V gene data show CDR1 as LNHNV and CDR2 as YYDKDF (reference sequence). The V and J ends lost 0 bases and 2 bases respectively, with 2 bases between them. CDR3 length equals 12 residues. The CDR3 DNA sequence: TGTGCCACCAGCAGAGACACCTACGAGCAGTACTTC. Its protein is CATSRDTYEQYF. The full variable domain, with the rest looked up from reference TRBV15 and TRBJ2-7, is DAMVIQNPRYQVTQFGKPVTLSCSQTLNHNVMYWYQQKSSQAPKLLFHYYDKDFNNEADTPDNFQSRRPNTSFCFLDIRSPGLGDTAMYLCATSRDTYEQYFGPGTRLTVT.

The chain links TRBV4-1 to TRBJ2-3; possibly TRBD2 for D (6 bases). The CDR3 has 15 amino acids. V was clipped by 1 base and J by 4 bases, with 12 bases between them. Germline CDR1 and CDR2: MGHRA and YSYEKL. The CDR3 protein is CASSQAVSGADTQYF. The CDR3 coding sequence is TGCGCCAGCAGCCAAGCTGTGTCGGGGGCAGATACGCAGTATTTT.

V gene TRBV27 combines with J gene TRBJ2-7; TRBD1 agrees at 7 bases. After removal of 6 bases from V and 2 bases from J, the junction contained 7 bases not matched to a gene. The CDR3 totals 14 residues. The germline gives CDR1 MNHEY, CDR2 SMNVEV (reference sequence). The CDR3 DNA follows: TGTGCCAGCAGAGTCACAACAGGGGCCTACGAGCAGTACTTC. This gives the protein CASRVTTGAYEQYF.

This sequence joins TRBV27 and TRBJ2-7; 8 bases are shared with TRBD2. The J segment lost 0 bases and the V segment lost 5 bases, leaving 6 bases of the junction unmatched. The CDR3 covers 15 residues. The germline CDR1 and CDR2 sequences are MNHEY and SMNVEV (reference sequence). CDR3: CASSPSGGPSYEQYF. The DNA of the CDR3 is TGTGCCAGCAGTCCCTCGGGGGGGCCCTCCTACGAGCAGTACTTC.

The chain uses TRBV28 and TRBJ2-1; TRBD2 matches 12 bases. The germline CDR1 and CDR2 sequences are MDHEN and SYDVKM. The J segment lost 6 bases and the V segment lost 6 bases, leaving 3 bases of the junction unmatched. This CDR3 spans 14 amino acids. CDR3 coding DNA: TGTGCCAGCAGACTACTAGCGGGGGGCAATGAGCAGTTCTTC. It translates to CASRLLAGGNEQFF.

V usage is TRBV9 and J usage is TRBJ2-5, with 11 bases fitting TRBD2. Germline assignment: CDR1 SGDLS and CDR2 YYNGEE. This CDR3 contains 15 residues. J lost 2 bases, V lost 3 bases, and 3 bases had no gene match. In nucleotides, the CDR3 is TGTGCCAGCAGCGGTAGCGGGGGGGGACAAGAGACCCAGTACTTC. It translates to CASSGSGGGQETQYF.

The CDR3: CASSPTPWRGATGELFF. CDR3 coding DNA: TGTGCCAGCAGCCCCACCCCTTGGCGGGGGGCCACCGGGGAGCTGTTTTTT. The chain links TRBV7-2 to TRBJ2-2, with 8 bases aligning to TRBD2. This CDR3 region has 17 residues. J lost 4 bases, V lost 5 bases, and 12 bases had no gene match. The germline V gene encodes CDR1 SGHTA and CDR2 FQGNSA.

The chain joins TRBV21-1 to TRBJ2-7; the table's D call, TRBD2, has no DNA check behind it. TRBV21-1 is a pseudogene locus. The CDR3 sequence is 12 residues long. In DNA form, the CDR3 reads TGTGCCAGCAGCATGTTAAGCAACGAGCAGTACTTC. The encoded protein is CASSMLSNEQYF.

V gene TRBV27 combines with J gene TRBJ2-1; 10 nucleotides align to TRBD2. Germline-derived CDR1 and CDR2 are MNHEY and SMNVEV (reference sequence). The junction had 1 base not matched to a gene; V was cut back by 3 bases and J by 2 bases. The CDR3 sequence is 15 residues long. CDR3 in amino acids: CASSFLAGAYNEQFF. CDR3 nucleotides: TGTGCCAGCAGTTTTCTAGCGGGGGCCTACAATGAGCAGTTCTTC.

The chain links TRBV4-3 to TRBJ1-5; D is unclear. Germline values: CDR1 LGHNA, CDR2 YSLEER. The CDR3 has 13 amino acids. The germline V and J ends were trimmed by 0 bases and 6 bases, with 6 bases remaining between them. CDR3 region: CASSQDRGQPQHF. DNA for the CDR3: TGCGCCAGCAGCCAAGATCGGGGTCAGCCCCAGCATTTT.

V usage is TRBV6-1 and J usage is TRBJ2-7, with TRBD2 as a possible D gene (5 bases). V gave up 3 bases and J gave up 3 bases, with 12 bases separating them. This CDR3 comprises 14 residues. The germline V gene has CDR1 MNHNS and CDR2 SASEGT. The CDR3 nucleotides are TGTGCCAGCAGTGATCTGGGAACTAGCTACGAGCAGTACTTC. It yields the protein CASSDLGTSYEQYF.

This CDR3 reads CASSAGQGTYEQYF. CDR3 bases: TGTGCCAGCAGTGCGGGACAGGGGACCTACGAGCAGTACTTC. The V gene is TRBV6-5, the J gene TRBJ2-7, with TRBD1 identical over 10 bases. The germline CDR1 and CDR2 sequences are MNHEY and SVGAGI. V lost 5 bases, J lost 2 bases, and 3 bases stayed unmatched. This CDR3 is 14 amino acids long.

The chain carries TRBV12-5 and TRBJ2-7, with 8 bases that match TRBD1. The CDR3 sequence is 12 residues long. V trimming: 6 bases; J trimming: 7 bases; junction bases outside the gene matches: 5. Germline CDR1 and CDR2: LGHNT and FRNRAP. In nucleotides, the CDR3 is TGTGCTAGTGGCCAGGGGGCCGGGGAGCAGTACTTC. Residues: CASGQGAGEQYF.